This TCR beta chain was documented in a study of identical twins. All donors comprised healthy Caucasians. Findings and limits, study-wide: Without tracking the same donors, conclusions rested on cross-sectional statistical analysis. Analyses of zero insertions could, in part, be confounded by invariant MAIT and iNKT cells.

Via MiXCR, TCRdb re-called the 5' RACE reads, giving one row per CDR3 protein. The sample shows around 490,000 distinct CDR3 sequences, roughly an eighth of them seen only once. This clonotype was seen repeatedly, ten times or more. The antigen is unknown. With 5 bases clipped from V and 7 bases from J, the junction kept 6 bases outside the gene matches. The CDR3 is 14 residues long. CDR1 is MNHEY, CDR2 SVGEGT, per germline. These records were also assigned to another study, of yellow fever vaccine responses in identical twins.

Source material: CD4+ T cells sorted from blood. V and J are TRBV6-2 or TRBV6-3 and TRBJ2-1; TRBD2 matches at 9 bases. The TCR comes from a woman in her late teens or twenties in good health. CDR3 amino acids: CASSTSGFTNEQFF. The CDR3 nucleotides are TGTGCCAGCAGTACTAGCGGGTTTACTAATGAGCAGTTCTTC.